This T cell receptor (beta chain) is drawn from a study of blood T cell repertoires in COVID-19. For the study at large: Both acute and convalescent COVID-19 samples were obtained from the United States, Italy and Spain.

The authors' processing: Cell counts per sample came from amplifying reference gene primers. Profiled with immunoSEQ multiplex PCR; TCRdb holds only in-frame clones, not every one. V and J calls and clone size come straight from that table; D and trimming were deduced from the DNA. This sample carries approximately 130,000 clones, around 78% of them seen once, and the ten largest clones take 10% to 14%. The CDR3 has 16 amino acids. Germline-derived CDR1 and CDR2 are SGHVS and FQNEAQ. Trimming cost V 1 base and J 0 bases, with 12 bases left between them. Sequencing was carried out using peripheral blood. The TCR comes from a human donor in a cohort sampled during active COVID-19. The chain links TRBV7-8 to TRBJ1-2, with D possibly TRBD1 on 5 matching bases. The CDR3 bases are TGTGCCAGCAGCTTAGTCGGGGGGTACTCTAACTATGGCTACACCTTC. Translated: CASSLVGGYSNYGYTF.